A single sample is the source of the 26 T cell receptor beta chains below, sequenced in a study of CD8+ T cells in alopecia areata. Reverse transcription of extracted RNA yielded cDNA, which provided the sequencing template. The protocol was immunoSEQ multiplex PCR, while the TCRdb copy is restricted to in-frame clones and leaves out a portion. The sample lists 150,000 to 200,000 clones; 40% to 65% were seen once. Treatment indicated: oral pan-JAK inhibitor, 5-10 mg twice daily. The source was CD8+ T cells sorted from blood, collected at week 24, from a patient treated with tofacitinib. The receptors derive from a human donor with alopecia areata.

The sample holds a few counts of this clone. The chain is built from TRBV7-8 and TRBJ2-1; no firm D call. V was pared by 3 bases and J by 8 bases, with 20 bases between. This CDR3 is 16 amino acids long. Germline V gives CDR1 SGHVS, CDR2 FQNEAQ. CDR3 residues: CASSFGRPLSGDEQFF. CDR3 bases: TGTGCCAGCAGCTTCGGGCGGCCACTCTCCGGCGATGAGCAGTTCTTC.

This clone was counted a few times. The V call is TRBV2, the J call TRBJ2-2; D unclear. Germline V gene lookup returns CDR1 SNHLY and CDR2 FYNNEI. Trimming shortened V by 7 bases and J by 2 bases, and 17 bases separated the two germline ends. This CDR3 contains 16 residues. CDR3 sequence reads: CASTPRRTVNTGELFF. DNA of the CDR3: TGTGCCAGCACTCCCCGAAGGACGGTAAACACCGGGGAGCTGTTTTTT.

This chain joins TRBV29-1 and TRBJ1-1; no clear D. The CDR3 has 12 amino acids. The germline V gene has CDR1 SQVTM and CDR2 ANQGSEA. V lost 6 bases, J lost 4 bases, and 12 bases lay in between. CDR3 nucleotide sequence: TGCAGCGTCTTGGAAGGGATCACTGAAGCTTTCTTT. It is translated as CSVLEGITEAFF.

The rearrangement joins TRBV29-1 to TRBJ1-1, with 9 bases identical to TRBD1. The CDR3 consists of 14 residues. V shed 6 bases and J 5 bases; nucleotides not matched to a gene: 10. From germline, CDR1 is SQVTM and CDR2 ANQGSEA. CDR3 sequence reads: CSVLTGGAETEAFF. CDR3 nucleotides: TGCAGCGTGTTAACAGGGGGCGCGGAAACTGAAGCTTTCTTT.

This chain uses TRBV29-1 with TRBJ2-1; D call uncertain. Germline loops: CDR1 SQVTM, CDR2 ANQGSEA. Trimming removed 8 bases at V and 0 bases at J, with 17 bases between. This CDR3 has 15 amino acids. The CDR3 DNA reads TGCAGCCTCTTCTTAAGCGAGGTCTCCTACAATGAGCAGTTCTTC. This encodes CSLFLSEVSYNEQFF.

This clone appeared a few times. The rearrangement joins TRBV19 to TRBJ2-7; D remains ambiguous. Germline-derived CDR1 and CDR2 are LNHDA and SQIVND (reference sequence). CDR3 size: 13 residues. Trimming left V 7 bases short and J 0 bases short, with 10 bases between. The CDR3 is CASKDGSSYEQYF. For the CDR3, the DNA is TGTGCCAGTAAAGACGGAAGCTCCTACGAGCAGTACTTC.

This clone came up a few times. V is TRBV4-1 and J is TRBJ2-7; no firm D call. The CDR3 is 13 amino acids. Germline CDR1 MGHRA, CDR2 YSYEKL. Trimming stripped 1 base from V and 2 bases from J, with 6 bases between. CDR3 DNA: TGCGCCAGCAGCCAAGGATCTACCTACGAGCAGTACTTC. This sequence encodes CASSQGSTYEQYF.

The CDR3 DNA reads TGTGCCAGCACCCCGTACGGACTAGCAGCCGAGCAGTACTTC. This translates into CASTPYGLAAEQYF. This chain uses TRBV7-2 with TRBJ2-7, with 8 bases aligning to TRBD2. V trimming: 7 bases; J trimming: 6 bases; junction bases outside the gene matches: 11. Germline CDR1 and CDR2: SGHTA and FQGNSA. The CDR3 extends over 14 amino acids. The full variable domain, rest sourced from reference TRBV7-2 and TRBJ2-7, is GAGVSQSPSNKVTEKGKDVELRCDPISGHTALYWYRQSLGQGLEFLIYFQGNSAPDKSGLPSDRFSAERTGGSVSTLTIQRTQQEDSAVYLCASTPYGLAAEQYFGPGTRLTVT.

This clone has only one observation. The gene calls are TRBV27 and TRBJ2-7, with 7 bases that match TRBD1. The CDR3 runs 12 residues. V lost 10 bases and J lost 4; bases outside the gene matches: 7. Germline CDR1 reads MNHEY; CDR2 reads SMNVEV (reference sequence). The CDR3 spells CAIGDSPYEQYF. The CDR3 nucleotides read TGTGCCATCGGGGACAGCCCTTACGAGCAGTACTTC.

The chain combines TRBV4-3 with TRBJ2-7; the D gene is possibly TRBD2 (5 bases). The V gene's germline CDR1 is LGHNA and CDR2 YSLEER. The CDR3 extends over 12 amino acids. Trimming left V 5 bases short and J 6 bases short, with 11 bases between. The CDR3 region has the DNA TGCGCCAGCAGCGAAATTGGAGGCGAGCAGTACTTC. Amino acids: CASSEIGGEQYF.

V is TRBV4-3 and J is TRBJ2-1, with TRBD2 matching 7 bases. The V and J ends lost 0 bases and 0 bases, in that order; junction bases with no gene match: 5. There are 17 residues in the CDR3. The germline gives CDR1 LGHNA, CDR2 YSLEER. The DNA of the CDR3 is TGCGCCAGCAGCCAAGACGGGTCGGGGGGCTCCTACAATGAGCAGTTCTTC. This encodes CASSQDGSGGSYNEQFF.

The chain has TRBV4-1 and TRBJ2-7; the match to TRBD1 covers 10 bases. In germline, CDR1 is MGHRA, CDR2 YSYEKL. Trimming removed 1 base from V and 3 bases from J; junction bases left unmatched: 3. The CDR3 contains 15 residues. CDR3 sequence (DNA): TGCGCCAGCAGCCAAGTGGGGACAGGGGTCTACGAGCAGTACTTC. The encoded protein is CASSQVGTGVYEQYF.

This clone turned up a few times. V is TRBV5-6 and J is TRBJ1-5, with unresolved D. The V end was cut by 2 bases, the J end by 0 bases, with 15 bases between. This CDR3 comprises 17 residues. From germline, CDR1 is SGHDT and CDR2 YYEEEE. The CDR3 DNA reads as TGTGCCAGCAGCTTAAGCGCCGGCCCTTATAGCAATCAGCCCCAGCATTTT. It specifies CASSLSAGPYSNQPQHF.

The genes are TRBV5-1 and TRBJ2-3; D is unresolved. In germline, CDR1 is SGHRS, CDR2 YFSETQ. This CDR3 contains 16 residues. The V end lost 0 bases, the J end lost 0 bases, and 11 bases lay between the germline ends. The CDR3 protein is CASSLAANPSTDTQYF. The CDR3, as DNA: TGCGCCAGCAGCTTGGCCGCTAACCCGAGCACAGATACGCAGTATTTT.

The rearrangement links TRBV12-5 to TRBJ2-1; 7 bases line up with TRBD1. Germline V gives CDR1 LGHNT, CDR2 FRNRAP. The CDR3 length is 14 residues. Trimming took 5 bases from V and 3 from J; bases not matched to a gene: 4. The CDR3 region has the DNA TGTGCTAGTGGTCTGCGGACAGGCTACAATGAGCAGTTCTTC. Residues: CASGLRTGYNEQFF.

V gene TRBV13 combines with J gene TRBJ2-3, with 7 bases fitting TRBD1. CDR3 length equals 18 residues. Germline V gene lookup returns CDR1 PRHDT and CDR2 FYEKMQ (reference sequence). The V segment lost 4 bases and the J segment 5 bases; nucleotides outside the gene matches: 18. This CDR3 reads CASSSAATGTANGDTQYF. As DNA, the CDR3 is TGTGCCAGCAGCTCAGCGGCAACCGGGACAGCAAATGGAGATACGCAGTATTTT.

V and J are TRBV2 and TRBJ2-7; D is uncertain. Germline-derived CDR1 and CDR2 are SNHLY and FYNNEI. With 2 bases removed from V and 2 bases from J, the gap between germline ends came to 7 bases. The CDR3 has 13 amino acids. The CDR3 region is CASSERSTYEQYF. In nucleotides, the CDR3 is TGTGCCAGCAGTGAACGCTCTACCTACGAGCAGTACTTC.

This clone was seen a handful of times. The gene calls are TRBV4-1 and TRBJ2-2, with D hard to call. Germline V gene lookup returns CDR1 MGHRA and CDR2 YSYEKL. V lost 3 bases and J lost 4, with 9 bases in between. This CDR3 has 14 residues. CDR3 protein: CASSHAPATGELFF. As DNA, the CDR3 is TGCGCCAGCAGCCATGCCCCAGCCACCGGGGAGCTGTTTTTT.

The table lists this clone with a few counts. The V and J genes are TRBV29-1 and TRBJ1-2, with D possibly matching TRBD1 (6 bases). With 3 bases removed from V and 1 base from J, the gap between germline ends came to 15 bases. CDR3 length: 15 residues. Germline CDR1 SQVTM, CDR2 ANQGSEA. The CDR3 protein is CSVDPGDAINYGYTF. The CDR3 DNA reads TGCAGCGTTGACCCAGGGGACGCGATTAACTATGGCTACACCTTC.

This clone came up once. The CDR3 sequence: CASSRAFTGDYEQYF. The DNA for the CDR3 is TGTGCCAGCAGCCGAGCCTTTACAGGAGACTACGAGCAGTACTTC. The chain combines TRBV28 with TRBJ2-7; weak D call: TRBD1 (5 bases). V gave up 6 bases and J gave up 3 bases, with 18 bases separating them. Germline V gene sequence: CDR1 MDHEN, CDR2 SYDVKM. The CDR3 length is 15 residues.

The rearrangement joins TRBV10-1 to TRBJ1-2; TRBD1 agrees at 11 bases. CDR1 is WNHNN and CDR2 is SYGVQD in the germline V gene (reference sequence). The CDR3 length is 15 residues. The junction had 3 bases not matched to a gene; V was cut back by 2 bases and J by 4 bases. The CDR3 loop reads CASSERTGGIYGYTF. In DNA, the CDR3 is TGCGCCAGCAGTGAGAGGACAGGGGGCATCTATGGCTACACCTTC.

This clone has just a few counts. This chain joins TRBV4-1 and TRBJ1-2; 7 bases agree with TRBD1. CDR3 length equals 15 residues. Trimming cost V 1 base and J 7 bases; bases outside gene matches: 9. In germline, CDR1 is MGHRA, CDR2 YSYEKL. The CDR3 reads CASSQGDRDVSGYTF. CDR3 bases: TGCGCCAGCAGCCAAGGAGACAGGGATGTCTCTGGCTACACCTTC.

This clone was seen a few times. The CDR3 loop reads CASSIGGPSSGANVLTF. The CDR3 DNA reads TGTGCCAGCAGCATTGGAGGGCCCAGCTCTGGGGCCAACGTCCTGACTTTC. The chain recombines TRBV7-2 with TRBJ2-6, with D tentatively TRBD2 (6 bases). CDR1 and CDR2 from the germline V gene are SGHTA and FQGNSA. The V end was cut by 5 bases, the J end by 0 bases, with 14 bases between. This CDR3 spans 17 amino acids. Together with reference TRBV7-2 and TRBJ2-6, the CDR3 gives the full variable domain: GAGVSQSPSNKVTEKGKDVELRCDPISGHTALYWYRQSLGQGLEFLIYFQGNSAPDKSGLPSDRFSAERTGGSVSTLTIQRTQQEDSAVYLCASSIGGPSSGANVLTFGAGSRLTVL.

Only a few counts were recorded for this clone. V and J are TRBV30 and TRBJ2-7; 7 positions match TRBD2. Per germline, CDR1 GTSNPN and CDR2 SVGIG (reference sequence). The CDR3 spans 15 residues. V was pared by 1 base and J by 0 bases, with 6 bases of the junction left unmatched. The CDR3 loop is CAWSGDSGPSYEQYF. Written as DNA, the CDR3 is TGTGCCTGGAGTGGTGATAGCGGGCCCTCCTACGAGCAGTACTTC.

V is TRBV10-2 and J is TRBJ1-1, with 8 bases matching TRBD1. CDR1 and CDR2 (germline): WSHSY, SAAADI. The CDR3 loop spans 15 amino acids. V gave up 3 bases and J gave up 5 bases; unmatched junction bases: 8. The CDR3: CASSDLQGGFTEAFF. The CDR3 DNA reads as TGCGCCAGCAGTGACTTACAGGGGGGTTTTACTGAAGCTTTCTTT.

In this sample, this clone turned up once. The germline gene is not matched at one end of the junction; a read error may be the cause. Within the sample, other DNA sequences also encode this same CDR3. This chain uses TRBV27 with TRBJ2-5; D is unclear. Germline CDR1 and CDR2: MNHEY and SMNVEV (reference sequence). The CDR3 length is 15 residues. The CDR3 loop is CASSSSGLTQETQYF. In DNA form, the CDR3 reads TGCGCCAGCAGTTCCTCAGGTCTGACCCAAGAGACCCAGTACTTC.